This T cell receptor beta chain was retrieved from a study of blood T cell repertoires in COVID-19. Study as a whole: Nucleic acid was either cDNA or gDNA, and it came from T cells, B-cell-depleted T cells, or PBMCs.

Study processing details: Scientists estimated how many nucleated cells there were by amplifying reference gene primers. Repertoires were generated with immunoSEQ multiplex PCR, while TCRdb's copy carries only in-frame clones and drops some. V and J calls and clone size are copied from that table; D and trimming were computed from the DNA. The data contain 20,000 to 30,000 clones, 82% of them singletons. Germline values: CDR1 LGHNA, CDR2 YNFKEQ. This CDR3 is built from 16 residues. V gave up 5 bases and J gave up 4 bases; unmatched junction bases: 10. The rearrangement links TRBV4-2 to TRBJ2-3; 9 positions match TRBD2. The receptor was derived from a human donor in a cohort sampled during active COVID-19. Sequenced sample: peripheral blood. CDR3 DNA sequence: TGTGCCAGCAGCGCGAACCAGGGACTAGCTCCAGATACGCAGTATTTT. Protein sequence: CASSANQGLAPDTQYF.